This T cell receptor beta chain was captured in a study of breast tumors, draining lymph nodes, adjacent tissues. General study findings and limits: Tumors had less TCR diversity than lymph nodes, more than nontumor tissue.

Comment on this clonotype: What it recognizes is unknown. This may be a read error, as it is one base from a much larger clone.

MiXCR, run by TCRdb on the multiplex PCR reads, gives a single entry per CDR3 protein. The sample gives 200,000 to 300,000 distinct CDR3 sequences, about 33% of which show up once; roughly 1.2% is in the top ten. CDR3 length: 16 residues. Germline V gene sequence: CDR1 LNHDA, CDR2 SQIVND (reference sequence). After removal of 9 bases from V and 2 bases from J, the junction contained 9 bases not matched to a gene. Breast cancer patients provided tissue from their axillary draining lymph nodes. The rearrangement uses TRBV19 and TRBJ2-1; TRBD2 matches at 11 bases. This clonotype was sampled from a female donor with breast cancer. Some clones in this sample may be carry-over from other donors' samples. The sequenced sample consisted of axillary lymph node tissue. CDR3: CASSPGLAGPYNEQFF. The CDR3 bases are TGTGCCAGCAGCCCAGGACTAGCGGGCCCCTACAATGAGCAGTTCTTC.